This T cell receptor beta chain was sequenced in a study of post-analysis software for immune sequencing data. Study summary: The disease courses spanned relapsing-remitting, secondary progressive and progressive-relapsing forms of multiple sclerosis. Notes on the study in general: In patients, TRBV5-6, TRBV5-1 and TRBV20-1 belonged to five TRBV segments found more frequently than in controls. Strong co-clustering by F measure was seen for same-batch samples.

With respect to this clonotype: Its antigen is unidentified.

The CDR3 loop spans 14 amino acids. Deletions cut 8 bases from V and 10 bases from J, with 21 bases between. Germline assignment: CDR1 SEHNR and CDR2 FQNEAQ (reference sequence). Unique molecular identifiers were carried by the TCR beta cDNA libraries. Once roughly 0.95 to 10 million T cells were used, roughly 490,000 cDNA molecules resulted. TCRdb passed the PCR reads through MiXCR, listing each CDR3 protein once. Of some 690,000 distinct CDR3 sequences listed, roughly three fifths are singletons. This sequence originates from a girl under 10 years old with multiple sclerosis. The gene calls are TRBV7-9 and TRBJ2-1; tentative D call: TRBD2 (6 bases). The material sequenced was blood. CDR3 DNA: TGTGCCAGCGCCCCCTCGGGACTCCCTACGGAGCAGTTCTTC. This sequence encodes CASAPSGLPTEQFF.